These T cell receptor beta chains were read from a single sample in a study of neurological immune-mediated disorders. In TCRdb, the 5' RACE reads were re-called with MiXCR into one record per CDR3 protein. The sample holds 85,000 to 100,000 distinct CDR3 sequences, 3% to 4.5% seen once. Sequenced sample: PBMCs. The receptors shown here come from a woman aged 18 to 35 with multiple sclerosis. Each CDR3 is given with its conserved first and last residue. Fields, in order: clone size, D gene, CDR3 length, J gene, V gene, CDR3 protein, CDR3 DNA. A D gene is named only where the DNA matches it firmly. Rows may omit the clone size; those that give it use once, few, many or a size class.

many NA 15 TRBJ2-1 TRBV6-2/TRBV6-3 CASRSTFPGNNEQFF TGTGCCAGTCGGTCAACCTTCCCGGGGAACAATGAGCAGTTCTTC
many NA 16 TRBJ2-7 TRBV20-1 CSASGGTQPITYEQYF TGCAGTGCTAGCGGCGGGACCCAACCGATAACCTACGAGCAGTACTTC
many TRBD1 14 TRBJ2-7 TRBV20-1 CSADSDRVYRKQYF TGCAGTGCAGACTCCGACAGGGTCTATAGGAAGCAGTACTTC
many NA 15 TRBJ2-1 TRBV6-6 CASSSGSSTYNEQFF TGTGCCAGCAGTTCCGGGAGTAGTACTTACAATGAGCAGTTCTTC
few NA 13 TRBJ2-7 TRBV6-6 CASSSQGGYEQYF TGTGCCAGCAGCTCCCAGGGGGGATACGAGCAGTACTTC
many TRBD1 15 TRBJ2-7 TRBV6-5 CASSYSRDRGYEQYF TGTGCCAGCAGTTACTCCCGGGACAGGGGATACGAGCAGTACTTC
many NA 14 TRBJ2-7 TRBV5-1 CASSRSSDTYEQYF TGCGCCAGCAGCCGTTCCAGTGATACCTACGAGCAGTACTTC
many TRBD2 15 TRBJ2-1 TRBV5-1 CASSRNGGAGNEQFF TGCGCCAGCAGCAGGAACGGGGGGGCAGGCAATGAGCAGTTCTTC
many NA 15 TRBJ1-5 TRBV6-1 CASSEQGLGNQPQHF TGTGCCAGCAGTGAACAGGGGTTGGGAAATCAGCCCCAGCATTTT
many NA 11 TRBJ2-5 TRBV20-1 CSASVRETQYF TGCAGTGCTAGTGTGCGAGAGACCCAGTACTTC
many NA 14 TRBJ2-1 TRBV3-1 CASSQGGLRNEQFF TGTGCCAGCAGCCAAGGGGGCCTGAGGAATGAGCAGTTCTTC
many TRBD1 13 TRBJ2-5 TRBV20-1 CSAPDRDQETQYF TGCAGTGCTCCGGACAGGGACCAAGAGACCCAGTACTTC
many NA 15 TRBJ2-1 TRBV7-3 CASSLGPSSYNEQFF TGTGCCAGCAGCTTAGGGCCTAGCTCCTACAATGAGCAGTTCTTC
many TRBD1 15 TRBJ1-4 TRBV2 CASRGQGTTNEKLFF TGTGCCAGCAGGGGACAGGGGACAACTAATGAAAAACTGTTTTTT
many TRBD2 14 TRBJ2-5 TRBV29-1 CSVELAGVLETQYF TGCAGCGTTGAACTAGCGGGAGTGTTAGAGACCCAGTACTTC
many TRBD1 14 TRBJ2-3 TRBV20-1 CSARDPGGSDTQYF TGCAGTGCTAGAGATCCAGGGGGCTCAGATACGCAGTATTTT
many TRBD2 17 TRBJ2-1 TRBV5-1 CASSLGPLAGGGNEQFF TGCGCCAGCAGCTTGGGACCCCTAGCGGGAGGCGGCAATGAGCAGTTCTTC
many TRBD1 15 TRBJ2-7 TRBV20-1 CSARDEQGADYEQYF TGCAGTGCTAGAGATGAACAGGGGGCGGACTACGAGCAGTACTTC
many NA 13 TRBJ2-7 TRBV12-3/TRBV12-4 CASSSMGVGEQYF TGTGCCAGCAGCTCCATGGGGGTAGGGGAGCAGTACTTC
many TRBD2 15 TRBJ2-6 TRBV5-5 CASSLAGFGANVLTF TGTGCCAGCAGCTTAGCGGGGTTCGGGGCCAACGTCCTGACTTTC
many NA 14 TRBJ1-5 TRBV12-3/TRBV12-4 CASRPDSVNQPQHF TGTGCCAGCAGACCCGACAGTGTCAATCAGCCCCAGCATTTT
NA NA 8 TRBJ2-5 TRBV28 CESETQYF TGTGAGTCAGAGACCCAGTACTTC
many TRBD1 15 TRBJ2-7 TRBV5-1 CASSAGQGAQYEQYF TGCGCCAGCAGCGCGGGACAGGGGGCTCAGTACGAGCAGTACTTC
many TRBD1 14 TRBJ2-5 TRBV20-1 CSANTGGSGETQYF TGCAGTGCAAATACAGGGGGTTCGGGAGAGACCCAGTACTTC
many TRBD1 14 TRBJ1-4 TRBV5-1 CASSAGQLNEKLFF TGCGCCAGCAGCGCGGGACAGCTCAATGAAAAACTGTTTTTT
many NA 16 TRBJ2-3 TRBV5-6 CASKWTVGDSWDTQYF TGTGCCAGCAAATGGACTGTAGGGGATTCTTGGGATACGCAGTATTTT
many NA 17 TRBJ2-3 TRBV5-6 CASSLTMTREFTDTQYF TGTGCCAGCAGCTTGACTATGACCCGGGAGTTCACAGATACGCAGTATTTT
many NA 14 TRBJ1-1 TRBV15 CATSSASRYTEAFF TGTGCCACCAGCAGCGCCTCTAGATACACTGAAGCTTTCTTT
many NA 14 TRBJ1-3 TRBV4-2 CASSQDDQVNTIYF TGTGCCAGCAGCCAAGATGACCAGGTTAACACCATATATTTT
many NA 15 TRBJ1-1 TRBV12-5 CASGLVFRGYTEAFF TGTGCTAGTGGTTTGGTATTTAGGGGGTACACTGAAGCTTTCTTT
NA NA 15 TRBJ2-3 TRBV9 CASSVRKSSPDTQYF TGTGCCAGCAGCGTAAGGAAGTCTAGCCCAGATACGCAGTATTTT
many NA 11 TRBJ2-7 TRBV2 CASTMHYEQYF TGTGCCAGCACCATGCACTACGAGCAGTACTTC
NA TRBD2 17 TRBJ2-1 TRBV28 CASSRDPLREGRREQFF TGTGCCAGCAGTCGCGACCCCCTGCGGGAGGGCCGGCGAGAGCAGTTCTTC
many NA 16 TRBJ2-1 TRBV2 CASSELFGSSYNEQFF TGTGCCAGCAGTGAACTTTTTGGGAGCTCCTACAATGAGCAGTTCTTC
many NA 14 TRBJ1-5 TRBV7-9 CASSSREGSQPQHF TGTGCCAGCAGCTCGCGGGAGGGGAGTCAGCCCCAGCATTTT
many NA 17 TRBJ1-1 TRBV20-1 CSARDGQGDSFGTEAFF TGCAGTGCTAGAGATGGGCAGGGAGATTCGTTCGGGACTGAAGCTTTCTTT
many NA 13 TRBJ2-7 TRBV5-1 CASSLATEGEQYF TGCGCCAGCAGCTTGGCCACAGAGGGCGAGCAGTACTTC
many NA 15 TRBJ1-4 TRBV4-3 CASSQTNDWAEKLFF TGCGCCAGCAGCCAAACCAACGACTGGGCTGAAAAACTGTTTTTT
NA TRBD1 13 TRBJ2-7 TRBV19 CASIGDSSYEQYF TGTGCCAGTATCGGGGACAGTTCCTACGAGCAGTACTTC
many NA 14 TRBJ1-1 TRBV5-1 CASSLEPTGTEAFF TGCGCCAGCAGCTTGGAACCCACCGGCACTGAAGCTTTCTTT
NA NA 13 TRBJ1-1 TRBV29-1 CSVDWGEVTEAFF TGCAGCGTTGATTGGGGGGAGGTAACTGAAGCTTTCTTT
many TRBD2 16 TRBJ2-5 TRBV7-8 CASSHISGAEWETQYF TGTGCCAGCAGCCACATCAGCGGGGCAGAATGGGAGACCCAGTACTTC
many TRBD2 16 TRBJ2-3 TRBV12-3/TRBV12-4 CASSFGGGFRTDTQYF TGTGCCAGCAGTTTTGGCGGGGGGTTCCGCACAGATACGCAGTATTTT
many NA 17 TRBJ1-6 TRBV20-1 CSASPPPGAKLGSPLHF TGCAGTGCTAGTCCTCCCCCAGGGGCGAAATTAGGTTCACCCCTCCACTTT
many NA 15 TRBJ1-3 TRBV5-1 CASSLDGGYGNTIYF TGCGCCAGCAGCTTGGATGGGGGTTACGGAAACACCATATATTTT
many NA 14 TRBJ1-2 TRBV7-2 CASSINRANYGYTF TGTGCCAGCAGCATTAACAGGGCGAACTATGGCTACACCTTC
many NA 10 TRBJ1-2 TRBV12-3/TRBV12-4 CASQTLSLTF TGTGCCAGCCAAACCTTATCCCTCACCTTC
few NA 14 TRBJ2-7 TRBV29-1 CSVHDTGGSYEQYF TGCAGCGTACATGACACCGGAGGCTCCTACGAGCAGTACTTC
many TRBD1 14 TRBJ2-7 TRBV5-1 CASSLVGTGVEQYF TGCGCCAGCAGCTTGGTTGGGACAGGGGTCGAGCAGTACTTC
many NA 16 TRBJ1-5 TRBV27 CASSSLGPYSNQPQHF TGTGCCAGCAGTTCCCTGGGACCTTATAGCAATCAGCCCCAGCATTTT
few NA 14 TRBJ1-1 TRBV13 CASRPGGGNTEAFF TGTGCCAGCAGACCCGGAGGCGGCAACACTGAAGCTTTCTTT
many NA 14 TRBJ2-2 TRBV29-1 CSVEDRSYTGELFF TGCAGCGTTGAAGATCGGTCTTACACCGGGGAGCTGTTTTTT
few NA 13 TRBJ1-2 TRBV27 CASSEQEHYGYTF TGTGCCAGCAGTGAGCAGGAGCACTATGGCTACACCTTC
many NA 14 TRBJ2-3 TRBV7-9 CASSLTGGRDTQYF TGTGCCAGCAGCTTGACGGGGGGCCGGGATACGCAGTATTTT
NA TRBD2 15 TRBJ2-3 TRBV6-6 CASSLREGLIKTQYF TGTGCCAGCAGTTTACGGGAGGGCCTAATCAAAACGCAGTATTTT
many NA 14 TRBJ2-7 TRBV20-1 CSARGRDGAYEQYF TGCAGTGCTAGAGGGCGGGACGGAGCCTACGAGCAGTACTTC
many NA 15 TRBJ2-6 TRBV27 CASTLNSPGANVLTF TGTGCCAGCACCCTGAATAGCCCTGGGGCCAACGTCCTGACTTTC
many TRBD2 15 TRBJ2-3 TRBV20-1 CSAISLAGSTDTQYF TGCAGTGCTATCAGCTTAGCGGGGAGCACAGATACGCAGTATTTT